A selection of T cell receptor beta chains follows, all from one sample in a study of CD8 T cells in ankylosing spondylitis. TCRdb analysed the 5' RACE reads with MiXCR anew, one entry per CDR3 protein. The data show about 750,000 distinct CDR3 sequences, around 19% seen once. Source material: blood, either unsorted or a sorted T cell fraction (not recorded which). The source of these receptors is a male donor with ankylosing spondylitis. The CDR3 runs from the conserved cysteine through the conserved F or W. D genes are given only for firm matches. Clone sizes are given selectively: once, few, many, or a class where the clone is expanded.

>.|TRBV25-1|TRBJ2-1|.
TGTGCCAGCAGTTATTTGGAGGCTTCTGAGCAGTTCTTC
CASSYLEASEQFF
>.|TRBV15|TRBJ1-1|.
TGTGCCACCAGCAGGAGGACAGTTTGGCCTGAAGCTTTCTTT
CATSRRTVWPEAFF
>.|TRBV5-5|TRBJ2-1|.
TGTGCCAGCAGCTTGGAGGGTTGGGGGTCCTACAATGAGCAGTTCTTC
CASSLEGWGSYNEQFF
>.|TRBV18|TRBJ1-2|.
TGTGCCAGCTCACCAGTGAGGGAGACTAACTATGGCTACACCTTC
CASSPVRETNYGYTF
>.|TRBV12-3/TRBV12-4|TRBJ1-5|.
TGTGCCAGCAGTTTTGGGCAGGGATTCAATCAGCCCCAGCATTTT
CASSFGQGFNQPQHF
>TRBD1|TRBV2|TRBJ1-5|few
TGTGCCAGCAGCGGGCAGGGGGGGAGGAAGCCCCAGCATTTT
CASSGQGGRKPQHF
>.|TRBV7-2|TRBJ1-1|few
TGTGCCAGCAGCCGGGGTTTTGGGAACACTGAAGCTTTCTTT
CASSRGFGNTEAFF
>.|TRBV19|TRBJ1-2|few
TGTGCCAGTAGTATAGGCGTAATGGGTTCCGGCTACACCTTC
CASSIGVMGSGYTF
>TRBD1|TRBV27|TRBJ2-1|few
TGTGCCAGCAGTTTAGGGACAGGGGCTTTCGGCAATGAGCAGTTCTTC
CASSLGTGAFGNEQFF
>.|TRBV7-2|TRBJ1-5|many
TGTGCCAGCAGCTCGGGGGACGGGGTTGGGGGCCAGCCCCAGCATTTT
CASSSGDGVGGQPQHF
>.|TRBV5-1|TRBJ1-1|few
TGCGCCAGCAGCCTAGGGCCCAGGGGTCTAAACACTGAAGCTTTCTTT
CASSLGPRGLNTEAFF
>.|TRBV7-8|TRBJ1-4|few
TGTGCCAGCAGCTTATGGGCAGGGGCTGAAAAACTGTTTTTT
CASSLWAGAEKLFF
>.|TRBV29-1|TRBJ2-6|.
TGCAGCGTTCCGGGTTCCCCGGTTGGGGCCAACGTCCTGACTTTC
CSVPGSPVGANVLTF
>.|TRBV7-2|TRBJ2-2|.
TGTGCCAGCAGCTCCAGACAGGGGAGGGATCGGGAGCTGTTTTTT
CASSSRQGRDRELFF
>TRBD2|TRBV7-3|TRBJ2-1|.
TGTGCCAGCAGTATTAGCGGGAGCGAGAACAATGAGCAGTTCTTC
CASSISGSENNEQFF
>.|TRBV5-1|TRBJ1-1|few
TGCGCCAGCAGCTCCCCGACAGGTATTGTGGTGAACACTGAAGCTTTCTTT
CASSSPTGIVVNTEAFF
>.|TRBV5-6|TRBJ2-7|.
TGTGCCAGCAGCTTACGAAACAGGGTCTACGAGCAGTACTTC
CASSLRNRVYEQYF
>.|TRBV5-6|TRBJ1-1|few
TGTGCCAGCAGCCTCGACCAAAAGGGTGAAGCTTTCTTT
CASSLDQKGEAFF
>.|TRBV5-1|TRBJ1-1|.
TGCGCCAGCAGCTTGGCACTAGGACACATGAACACTGAAGCTTTCTTT
CASSLALGHMNTEAFF
>.|TRBV5-1|TRBJ1-2|few
TGCGCCAGCAGCTCCGGGACTCAGGGAGGCTATGGCTACACCTTC
CASSSGTQGGYGYTF
>TRBD1|TRBV9|TRBJ2-5|few
TGTGCCAGCAGCGTCGGGACAGCCAAAGAGACCCAGTACTTC
CASSVGTAKETQYF
>.|TRBV2|TRBJ1-5|few
TGTGCCAGCAGTACGGACCAGGGAGATCAGCCCCAGCATTTT
CASSTDQGDQPQHF
>.|TRBV29-1|TRBJ2-7|.
TGCAGCGTTGTCCCACCGGAGACCTACGAGCAGTACTTC
CSVVPPETYEQYF
>.|TRBV3-1|TRBJ2-3|.
TGTGCCAGCAGCCAAGATAGTCTAGCGCAAGGGGATACGCAGTATTTT
CASSQDSLAQGDTQYF
>.|TRBV4-3|TRBJ1-4|few
TGCGCCAGCAGCCAAGATCTATGGGCAGGAAAACTGTTTTTT
CASSQDLWAGKLFF
>.|TRBV6-4|TRBJ2-3|few
TGTGCCAGCAGTGACCTTGGGGGAACAGATACGCAGTATTTT
CASSDLGGTDTQYF